The TCR beta chain described here comes from a study of regulatory T cells in long-lasting Graves disease. iRepertoire HTBI primers and Arm-PCR of CDR3 regions built TCR beta libraries. TCRdb recomputed calls from the multiplex PCR reads with MiXCR, one row per CDR3 protein. The sample includes about 350,000 distinct CDR3 sequences, 15% to 20% of them seen just once. Time point indicated: newly diagnosed GD, antithyroid drugs for less than 3 months. Isolated PBMC RNA provided the starting material for the TCR library. From germline, CDR1 is MDHEN and CDR2 SYDVKM. Trimming took off 2 bases at V and 6 bases at J, with 11 bases between the two ends. CDR3 length: 14 residues. This clonotype was detected ten times or more. The sample was also linked to a second study, of T cells in Graves' hyperthyroidism and ophthalmopathy. Per that study: Stable hyperthyroidism was separated from ophthalmopathy by a model based on 13 V-J features.

Sequences were derived from peripheral blood mononuclear cells (PBMCs), sampled at new diagnosis, from a patient treated with antithyroid drugs. The sequence was obtained from a man aged 40-50 years with Graves disease. The chain has TRBV28 and TRBJ2-1; no clear D. CDR3 protein: CASSLVPPGNEQFF. The CDR3 nucleotides read TGTGCCAGCAGTTTAGTTCCCCCCGGCAATGAGCAGTTCTTC.